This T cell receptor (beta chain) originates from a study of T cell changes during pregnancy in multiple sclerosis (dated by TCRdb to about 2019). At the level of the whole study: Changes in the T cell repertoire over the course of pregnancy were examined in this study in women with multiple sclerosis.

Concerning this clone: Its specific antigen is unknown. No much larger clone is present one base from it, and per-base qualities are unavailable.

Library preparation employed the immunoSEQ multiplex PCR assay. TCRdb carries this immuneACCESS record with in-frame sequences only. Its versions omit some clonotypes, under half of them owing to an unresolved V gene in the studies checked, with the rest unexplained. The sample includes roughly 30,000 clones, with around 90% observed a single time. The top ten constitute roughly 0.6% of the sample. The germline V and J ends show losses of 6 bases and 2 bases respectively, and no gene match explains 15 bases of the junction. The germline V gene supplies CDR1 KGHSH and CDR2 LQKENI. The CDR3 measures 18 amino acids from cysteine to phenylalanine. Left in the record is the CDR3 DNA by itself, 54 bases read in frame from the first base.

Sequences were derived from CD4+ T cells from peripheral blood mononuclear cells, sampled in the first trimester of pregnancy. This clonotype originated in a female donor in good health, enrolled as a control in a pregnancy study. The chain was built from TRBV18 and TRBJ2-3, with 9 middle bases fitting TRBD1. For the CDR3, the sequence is CASSPKELGTGTTDTQYF. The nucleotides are TGTGCCAGCTCGCCAAAAGAACTCGGGACAGGGACCACAGATACGCAGTATTTT.